This TCR beta chain was captured by sequencing in a study of T cells expressing NK-cell markers. Turning to the study itself: The study sequenced eight donors, seven HCMV-seropositive and one seronegative.

Germline assignment: CDR1 SEHNR and CDR2 FQNEAQ (reference sequence). This CDR3 is 16 amino acids long. TCRdb re-analyzed the 5' RACE reads; it lists each CDR3 protein once, without DNA. This table lists some 140,000 distinct CDR3 sequences. Regarding this clonotype: Its antigen is currently unknown.

Broader study findings: The leading position in the CD3+CD56-NKG2C+ fraction of a few donors also went to these clonotypes. Dominant NKG2C+ clonotypes were found to form about 1.0-7.0% of CD8+ T cells in about 6 donors.

The TCR comes from a woman in her forties or fifties in good health. The V and J genes are TRBV7-9 and TRBJ2-3; TCRdb names TRBD2, which stays unverified in the absence of DNA. Sequenced: blood T cells: a sorted CD56 or NKG2C T cell subset, CD4+ or CD8+ T cells, or bulk PBMC T cells (not recorded which). The CDR3 region is CASSPKVGSRTDTQYF.